What follows are 5 T cell receptor beta chains derived from one specimen sequenced in a study of spatial heterogeneity in lung cancer. Time point described: sample taken at primary tumor resection. MiXCR, applied by TCRdb to the 5' RACE reads, yields one record per CDR3 protein. The table has about 100,000 distinct CDR3 sequences, about 4.4% seen once. These receptors have no known antigen. Study outcomes and limitations: Tumor mutation count correlated with how many alpha and beta TCRs expanded intratumorally.

The sample in question was lung tumor tissue, obtained at surgery. These receptors all come from a male donor with early-stage non-small cell lung cancer.

This clonotype was recorded many times. The chain links TRBV13 to TRBJ2-5, with D perhaps matching TRBD2 (5 bases). Germline CDR1 reads PRHDT; CDR2 reads FYEKMQ (reference sequence). Trimming cost V 5 bases and J 5 bases, with 21 bases left between them. The CDR3 contains 16 residues. CDR3: CASSQAQEGDLETQYF. CDR3 nucleotides: TGTGCCAGCAGCCAAGCGCAAGAGGGTGATCTTGAGACCCAGTACTTC.

In this sample, this clonotype turned up many times. J is TRBJ2-7 and V is TRBV27, with D perhaps given as TRBD1 or TRBD2 (5 bases each). The V end lost 5 bases, the J end lost 4 bases, and 12 bases lay between the germline ends. The CDR3 covers 13 residues. In germline, CDR1 is MNHEY, CDR2 SMNVEV (reference sequence). The CDR3 coding sequence is TGTGCCAGCAGTCCTAAGAGGGGATACGAGCAGTACTTC. It codes for CASSPKRGYEQYF.

This clonotype was recorded many times. The J gene is TRBJ2-7, the V gene TRBV5-1; 8 bases fit TRBD1. J gave up 6 bases and V 2 bases, and 1 base lay outside the gene matches. Germline lookup yields CDR1 SGHRS and CDR2 YFSETQ. There are 12 residues in the CDR3. This CDR3 is CASSFTGGEQYF. CDR3 nucleotides: TGCGCCAGCAGCTTCACAGGGGGCGAGCAGTACTTC. Variable domain in full (rest from reference TRBV5-1 and TRBJ2-7): KAGVTQTPRYLIKTRGQQVTLSCSPISGHRSVSWYQQTPGQGLQFLFEYFSETQRNKGNFPGRFSGRQFSNSRSEMNVSTLELGDSALYLCASSFTGGEQYFGPGTRLTVT.

This clonotype was detected many times. The chain employs TRBV7-6 and TRBJ2-2; 9 nucleotides match TRBD1. The CDR3 runs to 20 residues. J lost 4 bases, V lost 3 bases, and 18 bases had no gene match. CDR1 is SGHVS and CDR2 is FNYEAQ in the germline V gene. This chain's CDR3 is CASSFPPRIPGQGLTGELFF. The CDR3 DNA follows: TGTGCCAGCAGCTTCCCCCCCCGCATCCCGGGACAGGGCCTCACCGGGGAGCTGTTTTTT.

This clonotype appeared many times. The chain has TRBV28 and TRBJ2-4; D is ambiguous. Trimming took 3 bases from V and 8 from J, leaving 8 bases between them. The CDR3 has 12 residues. The germline V gene encodes CDR1 MDHEN and CDR2 SYDVKM. DNA for the CDR3: TGTGCCAGCAGTTTTCGTGGGGACATTCAGTACTTC. Its protein product is CASSFRGDIQYF.